This passage covers 9 T cell receptor beta chains from one sample sequenced in a study of shared clonotypes between healthy human individuals. Using immunoSEQ multiplex PCR, the repertoire was profiled, and TCRdb retains in-frame clones only, with some absent. The sample contains more than 2,000,000 clones, 93% of which appear only once. Sequencing was carried out using naive CD4+ T cells from PBMCs. Sample subset: CD45RA+ positively selected. Source of these receptors: a man between 18 and 29 years old in good health. Some clones in this sample may be carry-over from other donors' samples.

The chain links TRBV7-3 to TRBJ2-3, with 7 positions matching TRBD2. With 3 bases clipped from V and 1 base from J, the junction kept 7 bases outside the gene matches. Per the germline V gene, CDR1 is SGHTA and CDR2 is FQGTGA. CDR3 size: 16 residues. CDR3 DNA: TGTGCCAGCAGCTTTGGACTAAGCGGGGGCACAGATACGCAGTATTTT. As protein: CASSFGLSGGTDTQYF.

The chain couples TRBV9 to TRBJ2-7, with 7 bases fitting TRBD2. The ends lost 4 bases at V and 3 bases at J; junction bases unmatched: 22. Per the germline V gene, CDR1 is SGDLS and CDR2 is YYNGEE. CDR3 length: 19 amino acids. The CDR3 DNA is TGTGCCAGCAGCCCGCGTAGGAGCCGGTCCTCGGGGGGTCACTACGAGCAGTACTTC. This gives the protein CASSPRRSRSSGGHYEQYF. Drawing the rest from reference TRBV9 and TRBJ2-7, the complete variable domain is DSGVTQTPKHLITATGQRVTLRCSPRSGDLSVYWYQQSLDQGLQFLIQYYNGEERAKGNILERFSAQQFPDLHSELNLSSLELGDSALYFCASSPRRSRSSGGHYEQYFGPGTRLTVT.

Comment on this clone: The sample carries other DNA sequences with the same CDR3. V usage is TRBV28 and J usage is TRBJ2-7; D unresolved. Between the trimmed V and J ends, which lost 2 bases and 0 bases, there was a span of 8 bases. The CDR3 is 14 amino acids. In germline, CDR1 is MDHEN, CDR2 SYDVKM. CDR3 sequence reads: CASSLTARSYEQYF. The CDR3 DNA reads as TGTGCCAGCAGTTTAACAGCGCGCTCCTACGAGCAGTACTTC.

The gene calls are TRBV6-5 and TRBJ2-5; tentatively, D is TRBD1 (5 bases). Germline CDR1 and CDR2: MNHEY and SVGAGI. The V and J ends lost 3 bases and 5 bases respectively, with 19 bases between them. The CDR3 spans 16 residues. The CDR3 loop reads CASSYEGAFLRETQYF. In nucleotides, the CDR3 is TGTGCCAGCAGTTATGAAGGGGCGTTCCTCCGGGAGACCCAGTACTTC.

This chain joins TRBV5-1 and TRBJ2-7, with 9 bases lining up with TRBD2. V gave up 0 bases and J gave up 2 bases; unmatched junction bases: 6. There are 16 residues in the CDR3. Germline CDR1 is SGHRS and CDR2 is YFSETQ. Here the CDR3 reads CASSLAASGIAYEQYF. CDR3 coding DNA: TGCGCCAGCAGCTTGGCCGCTAGCGGGATTGCCTACGAGCAGTACTTC.

The genes are TRBV29-1 and TRBJ2-5; 7 nucleotides align to TRBD2. Germline-derived CDR1 and CDR2 are SQVTM and ANQGSEA. After removal of 5 bases from V and 4 bases from J, the junction contained 16 bases not matched to a gene. This CDR3 comprises 16 residues. The CDR3 spells CSVKLFAGETGETQYF. CDR3 nucleotides: TGCAGCGTTAAGTTGTTCGCGGGAGAAACGGGAGAGACCCAGTACTTC.

The rearrangement links TRBV28 to TRBJ2-7; D gene unclear. Looked up from germline, CDR1 is MDHEN and CDR2 is SYDVKM. V dropped 5 bases and J dropped 3 bases, with 26 bases sitting between them. This CDR3 is built from 18 residues. The CDR3 sequence: CASSPLSLKGISGYEQYF. CDR3 DNA sequence: TGTGCCAGCAGTCCCTTGTCACTGAAGGGTATTAGTGGCTACGAGCAGTACTTC.

The count of this clone is one. V and J are TRBV2 and TRBJ2-1; D is possibly TRBD1 or TRBD2 (6 bases each). The CDR3 sequence is 15 residues long. V lost 2 bases and J lost 2, with 10 bases in between. Germline V lookup: CDR1 SNHLY, CDR2 FYNNEI. CDR3 amino acids: CASSESRGPYNEQFF. The CDR3 DNA sequence: TGTGCCAGCAGTGAATCCCGGGGGCCCTACAATGAGCAGTTCTTC. Based on the CDR3 plus reference TRBV2 and TRBJ2-1, the full variable domain is EPEVTQTPSHQVTQMGQEVILRCVPISNHLYFYWYRQILGQKVEFLVSFYNNEISEKSEIFDDQFSVERPDGSNFTLKIRSTKLEDSAMYFCASSESRGPYNEQFFGPGTRLTVL.

This clone showed up just once. Different DNA sequences within this sample yield the same CDR3. The chain is built from TRBV28 and TRBJ1-2; D is ambiguous. Trimming cost V 2 bases and J 4 bases, with 8 bases left between them. This CDR3 spans 13 amino acids. Germline values: CDR1 MDHEN, CDR2 SYDVKM. CDR3 nucleotide sequence: TGTGCCAGCAGTTTAGGTCAGCTCTATGGCTACACCTTC. Translated: CASSLGQLYGYTF.